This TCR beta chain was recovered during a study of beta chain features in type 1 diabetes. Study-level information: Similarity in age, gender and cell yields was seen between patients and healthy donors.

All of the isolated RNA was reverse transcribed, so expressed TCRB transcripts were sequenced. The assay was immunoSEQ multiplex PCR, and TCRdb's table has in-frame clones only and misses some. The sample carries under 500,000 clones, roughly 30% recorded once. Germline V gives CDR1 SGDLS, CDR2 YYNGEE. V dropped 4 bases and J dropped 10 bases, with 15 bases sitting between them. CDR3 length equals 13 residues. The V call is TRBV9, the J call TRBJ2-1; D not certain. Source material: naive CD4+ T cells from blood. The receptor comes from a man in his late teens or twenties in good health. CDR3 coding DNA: TGTGCCAGCAGCTTCCAGAGCGTAGGGGAGCAGTTCTTC. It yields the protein CASSFQSVGEQFF.